This T cell receptor beta chain stems from a study of cytomegalovirus exposure and HLA in healthy donors. Study as a whole: One earlier analysis, a look at 150 million to 200 million T cells, found some 120 million unique TCR beta sequences. Whole-study results and caveats: Researchers reportedly found TCR beta sequences accurately predicted most subjects' HLA-A and HLA-B alleles.

A multiplex PCR was run with 60 Vbeta primers and 13 Jbeta primers. The data were produced by immunoSEQ multiplex PCR, yet TCRdb's version contains in-frame clones alone and is incomplete. The sample holds 150,000 to 200,000 clones, around three quarters seen once. A word on this clone: The antigen is undetermined.

This CDR3 has 15 residues. The germline V gene encodes CDR1 SQVTM and CDR2 ANQGSEA. The chain links TRBV29-1 to TRBJ2-2; 16 nucleotides match TRBD2. The TCR was taken from a woman between 25 and 40 years old in good health and CMV-seropositive. Sample: PBMCs. The DNA for the CDR3 is TGCAACGTGGGGACTAGCGGGGGGGCCACCGGGGAGCTGTTTTTT. It is translated as CNVGTSGGATGELFF.